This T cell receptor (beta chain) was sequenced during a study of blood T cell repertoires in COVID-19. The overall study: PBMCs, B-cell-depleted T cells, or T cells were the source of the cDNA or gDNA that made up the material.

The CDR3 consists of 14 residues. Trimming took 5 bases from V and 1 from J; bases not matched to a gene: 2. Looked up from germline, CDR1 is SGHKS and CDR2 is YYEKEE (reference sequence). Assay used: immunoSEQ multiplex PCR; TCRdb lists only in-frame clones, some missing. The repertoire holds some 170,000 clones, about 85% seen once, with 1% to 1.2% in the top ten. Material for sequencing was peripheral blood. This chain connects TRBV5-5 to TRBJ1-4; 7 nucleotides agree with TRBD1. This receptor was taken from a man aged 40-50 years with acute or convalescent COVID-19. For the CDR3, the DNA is TGTGCCAGCAGAGGGACAGTAACTAATGAAAAACTGTTTTTT. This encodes CASRGTVTNEKLFF.